This T cell receptor beta chain was profiled in a study of Graves' ophthalmopathy and Graves' hyperthyroidism. Background on the study: Before any treatment was given, at initial diagnosis, peripheral blood was collected.

In this sample, this clonotype turned up many times. Its cognate antigen is unknown. Study outcomes and limitations: Blood also held most thyroid clonotypes expanded above 0.001 frequency.

Ophthalmopathy donors showed moderate-to-severe activity, CAS ≥3, NOSPECS ≥4 and a duration under 3 months. Clinicians made diagnoses from clinical symptoms, serum thyroxine, TRAb, thyroid ultrasound and orbital computed tomography. V lost 0 bases and J 0 bases, leaving 10 bases between the germline ends. The germline gives CDR1 SGDLS, CDR2 YYNGEE. The CDR3 length is 16 residues. From RNA, the CDR3 regions of TCR beta chains were amplified and sequenced. Second-round multiplex PCR came after first-round RT-PCR with HTBI primers. TCRdb reprocessed the multiplex PCR reads via MiXCR and lists one record per CDR3 protein. This sample has approximately 50,000 distinct CDR3 sequences, with 50% to 65% found just once.

The chain has TRBV9 and TRBJ2-1, with TRBD2 as a possible D gene (5 bases). The sequence derives from an adult man with Graves' ophthalmopathy. The sequenced sample was peripheral blood. CDR3 nucleotide sequence: TGTGCCAGCAGCGTAGGTAGCGACCCCTCCTACAATGAGCAGTTCTTC. Protein product: CASSVGSDPSYNEQFF.